In its sample, the clone carrying this T cell receptor beta chain was seen once. This entry is derived from a study of blood T cell repertoires in COVID-19. Looking at the study overall: The United States, Italy and Spain supplied acute and convalescent COVID-19 samples. Sources were T cells, B-cell-depleted T cells, or PBMCs; the material itself was cDNA or gDNA.

Patients in Seattle were enrolled during active infection, then followed longitudinally. Germline V CDR1 and CDR2: MNHNY, SVGAGI (reference sequence). The length of the CDR3 is 15 residues. With 0 bases removed from V and 2 bases from J, the gap between germline ends came to 9 bases. Original data processing: By means of reference gene primer amplification, nucleated cell counts were estimated. TCRdb's copy holds only in-frame clones and misses some; the assay was immunoSEQ multiplex PCR. That table is the source of V, J and clone size, and D and trimming were worked out from the DNA. This sample has approximately 300,000 clones; 85% to 90% occur once, and the top ten carry approximately 6.5%.

The sequence came from a woman aged 50 to 60 with COVID-19, enrolled during active disease. The material sequenced was peripheral blood. The rearrangement links TRBV6-6 to TRBJ2-3; a possible D gene is TRBD1 (5 bases). CDR3 loop: CASSYSRQNTDTQYF. The CDR3 DNA reads TGTGCCAGCAGTTACTCGAGACAGAACACAGATACGCAGTATTTT.